This TCR beta chain was profiled in a study of patients and donors after allogeneic stem cell transplantation. One entry per CDR3 protein results from TCRdb running MiXCR on the RT-PCR reads. The profile shows hundreds of thousands of distinct CDR3 sequences, roughly 16% of them singletons. The CDR3 has 15 amino acids. Germline V gene data show CDR1 as SGHVS and CDR2 as FNYEAQ. Losses at the gene ends were 3 bases for V and 2 bases for J; bases not matched to a gene: 6. The chain is built from TRBV7-6 and TRBJ2-7; TRBD1 matches 8 bases. Sequenced sample: blood, either unsorted or a sorted T cell fraction (not recorded which). The sequence derives from a human donor who was either an allogeneic HSCT recipient or a stem cell or donor lymphocyte infusion donor (not recorded which). It is not recorded whose cells these are; they may come from a transplant donor. This CDR3 reads CASSFRDRIPYEQYF. CDR3 DNA sequence: TGTGCCAGCAGCTTCCGGGACAGGATTCCCTACGAGCAGTACTTC.